Given below is one T cell receptor (beta chain) in context. Its matching antigen is unknown. Trimming removed 0 bases from V and 0 bases from J; junction bases left unmatched: 2. This CDR3 comprises 15 residues. The V gene's germline CDR1 is SGHRS and CDR2 YFSETQ. The data were obtained in a study of radiotherapy plus CTLA-4 blockade in lung cancer. At the level of the study: Among enrolled patients, 15% to 20% responded and roughly 31% achieved disease control.

Patients with chemo-refractory metastatic non-small-cell lung cancer received focal radiation plus CTLA-4 blockade with ipilimumab. Study outcomes and limitations: Increased serum interferon-beta after radiation also reportedly predicted response strongly. Expansion in blood of tumor-derived TCR clones was seen after radiotherapy plus ipilimumab.

Sequencing used immunoSEQ multiplex PCR; TCRdb keeps in-frame clones, though not all of them. The table lists about 73,000 clones, around nine tenths of them singletons, with 35% to 45% in the top ten. The material sequenced was peripheral blood, taken from a patient treated with radiotherapy plus ipilimumab. The sequence was collected from a human donor with non-small cell lung cancer that progressed on radiotherapy plus ipilimumab. The chain joins TRBV5-1 to TRBJ2-7, with 8 bases identical to TRBD2. CDR3 coding DNA: TGCGCCAGCAGCTTGGCAGGGACTAGCTCCTACGAGCAGTACTTC. Translating gives CASSLAGTSSYEQYF.